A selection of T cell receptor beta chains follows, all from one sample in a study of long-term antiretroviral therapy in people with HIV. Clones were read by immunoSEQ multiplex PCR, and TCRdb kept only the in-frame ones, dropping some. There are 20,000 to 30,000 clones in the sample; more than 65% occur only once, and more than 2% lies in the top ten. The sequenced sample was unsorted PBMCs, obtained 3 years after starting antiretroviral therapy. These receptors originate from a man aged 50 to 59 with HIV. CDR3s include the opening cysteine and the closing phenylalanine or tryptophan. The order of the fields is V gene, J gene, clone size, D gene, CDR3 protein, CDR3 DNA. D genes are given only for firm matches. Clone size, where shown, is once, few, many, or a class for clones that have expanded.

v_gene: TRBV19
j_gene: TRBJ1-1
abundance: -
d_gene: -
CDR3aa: CASSIVYGEAFF
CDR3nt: TGTGCCAGTAGTATTGTATATGGTGAAGCTTTCTTT

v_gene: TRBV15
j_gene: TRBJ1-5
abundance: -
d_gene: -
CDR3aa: CATSRPGAYPPNQPQHF
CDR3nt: TGTGCCACCAGCCGCCCGGGGGCGTATCCCCCCAATCAGCCCCAGCATTTT

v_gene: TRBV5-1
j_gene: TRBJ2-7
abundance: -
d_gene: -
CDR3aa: CASSLNDAGFEQYF
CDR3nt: TGCGCCAGCAGCTTAAATGACGCAGGTTTCGAGCAGTACTTC

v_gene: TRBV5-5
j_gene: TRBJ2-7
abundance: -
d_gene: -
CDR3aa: CASSFTGLTYEQYF
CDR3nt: TGTGCCAGCAGCTTTACAGGGTTAACCTACGAGCAGTACTTC

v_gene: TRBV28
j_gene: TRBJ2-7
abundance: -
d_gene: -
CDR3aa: CASSFQPYEQYF
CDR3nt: TGTGCCAGCAGTTTTCAGCCCTACGAGCAGTACTTC

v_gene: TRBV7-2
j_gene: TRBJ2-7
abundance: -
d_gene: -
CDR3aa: CASSLDPDVAYEQYF
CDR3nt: TGTGCCAGCAGCTTAGATCCGGACGTGGCCTACGAGCAGTACTTC

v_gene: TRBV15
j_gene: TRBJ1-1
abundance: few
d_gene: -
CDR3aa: CATSRQGRTEAFF
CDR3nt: TGTGCCACCAGCAGACAGGGTAGGACTGAAGCTTTCTTT

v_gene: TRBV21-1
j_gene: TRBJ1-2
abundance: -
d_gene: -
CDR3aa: CASSRDRVFGGYTF
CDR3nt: TGTGCCAGCAGCAGGGACAGGGTATTCGGGGGCTACACCTTC

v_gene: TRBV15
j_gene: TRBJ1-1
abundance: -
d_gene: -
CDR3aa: CATSRGTIDTEAFF
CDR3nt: TGTGCCACCAGCAGGGGAACCATCGACACTGAAGCTTTCTTT

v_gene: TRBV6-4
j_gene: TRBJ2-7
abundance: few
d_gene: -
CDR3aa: CASRGVYYEQYF
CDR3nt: TGTGCCAGCAGGGGAGTTTACTACGAGCAGTACTTC

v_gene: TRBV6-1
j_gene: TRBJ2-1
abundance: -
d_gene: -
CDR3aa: CASSEARLYNEQFF
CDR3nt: TGTGCCAGCAGTGAAGCGCGACTTTACAATGAGCAGTTCTTC

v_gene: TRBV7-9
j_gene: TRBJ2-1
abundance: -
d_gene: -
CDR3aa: CASSTSWGALGNEQFF
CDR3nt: TGTGCCAGCAGTACTTCCTGGGGAGCCCTGGGAAATGAGCAGTTCTTC

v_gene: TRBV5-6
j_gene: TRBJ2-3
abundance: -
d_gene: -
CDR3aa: CASSLFSGWSASTDTQYF
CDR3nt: TGTGCCAGCAGCTTATTTTCGGGCTGGTCGGCCTCAACAGATACGCAGTATTTT

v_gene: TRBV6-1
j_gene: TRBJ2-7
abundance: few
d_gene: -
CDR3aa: CASSEASGRGRSYF
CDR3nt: TGTGCCAGCAGTGAAGCGAGTGGTAGGGGCAGGTCGTACTTC

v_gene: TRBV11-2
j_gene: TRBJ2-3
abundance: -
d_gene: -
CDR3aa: CASSLEALGVGAQYF
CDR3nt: TGTGCCAGCAGCTTAGAAGCCCTGGGAGTCGGGGCGCAGTATTTT

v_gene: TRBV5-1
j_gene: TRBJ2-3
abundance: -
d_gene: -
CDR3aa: CASSLPTGPDTQYF
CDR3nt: TGCGCCAGCAGCTTGCCTACAGGGCCAGATACGCAGTATTTT

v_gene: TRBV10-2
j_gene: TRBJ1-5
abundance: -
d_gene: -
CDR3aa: CASKENSNQPQHF
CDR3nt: TGCGCCAGCAAAGAAAATAGCAATCAGCCCCAGCATTTT

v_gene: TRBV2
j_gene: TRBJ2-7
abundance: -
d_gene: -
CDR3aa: CASSEAVRAEQYF
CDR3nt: TGTGCCAGCAGTGAAGCTGTTAGGGCCGAGCAGTACTTC

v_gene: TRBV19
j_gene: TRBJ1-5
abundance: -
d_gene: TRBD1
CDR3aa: CASRSQGRDQPQHF
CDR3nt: TGTGCCAGCCGCTCACAGGGGAGAGATCAGCCCCAGCATTTT

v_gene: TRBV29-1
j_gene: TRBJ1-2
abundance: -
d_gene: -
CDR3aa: CSVVELGAVSYGYTF
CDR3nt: TGCAGCGTTGTAGAGTTGGGGGCAGTTTCCTATGGCTACACCTTC

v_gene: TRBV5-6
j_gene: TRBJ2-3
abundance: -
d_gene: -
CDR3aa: CASSLGGAGTDTQYF
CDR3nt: TGTGCCAGCAGCTTGGGCGGGGCGGGCACAGATACGCAGTATTTT

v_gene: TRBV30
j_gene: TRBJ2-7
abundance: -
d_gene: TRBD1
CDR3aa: CAGTGTGLYEQYF
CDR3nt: TGTGCCGGAACCGGGACAGGGTTATACGAGCAGTACTTC

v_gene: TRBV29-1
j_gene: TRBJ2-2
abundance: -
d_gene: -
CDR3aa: CSVLLPRVGTGELFF
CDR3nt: TGCAGCGTATTACTACCCAGGGTTGGCACCGGGGAGCTGTTTTTT

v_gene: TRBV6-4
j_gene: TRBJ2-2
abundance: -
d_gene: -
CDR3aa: CASSEGTGDTGELFF
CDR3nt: TGTGCCAGCAGTGAAGGGACCGGGGACACCGGGGAGCTGTTTTTT

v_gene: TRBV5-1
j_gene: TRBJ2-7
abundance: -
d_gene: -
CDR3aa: CARRPRTGYEQYF
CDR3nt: TGCGCCCGCCGGCCCCGAACAGGGTACGAGCAGTACTTC

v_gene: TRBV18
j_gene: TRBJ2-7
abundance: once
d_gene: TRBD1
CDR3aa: CASQGAGSSYEQYF
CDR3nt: TGTGCCAGCCAGGGGGCGGGATCCTCCTACGAGCAGTACTTC

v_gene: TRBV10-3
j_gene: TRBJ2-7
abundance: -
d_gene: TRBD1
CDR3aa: CAINQDRGEQYF
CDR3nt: TGTGCCATCAACCAAGACAGGGGCGAGCAGTACTTC

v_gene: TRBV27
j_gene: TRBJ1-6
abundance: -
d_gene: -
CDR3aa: CASSFAGEDNSPLHF
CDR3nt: TGTGCCAGCAGTTTCGCGGGGGAGGATAATTCACCCCTCCACTTT

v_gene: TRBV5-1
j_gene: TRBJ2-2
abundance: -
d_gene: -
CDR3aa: CASSLLNTGELFF
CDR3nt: TGCGCCAGCAGCTTACTTAACACCGGGGAGCTGTTTTTT

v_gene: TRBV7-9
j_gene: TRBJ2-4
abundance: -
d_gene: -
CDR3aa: CASSPPTGLAKNIQYF
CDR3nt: TGTGCCAGCAGCCCCCCCACGGGACTAGCCAAAAACATTCAGTACTTC

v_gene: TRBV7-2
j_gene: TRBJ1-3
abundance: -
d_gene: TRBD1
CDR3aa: CASSWDRASSGNTIYF
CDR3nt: TGTGCCAGCAGTTGGGACAGGGCCAGCTCTGGAAACACCATATATTTT

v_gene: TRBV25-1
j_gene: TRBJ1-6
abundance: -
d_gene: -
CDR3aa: CASRRGSYNSPLHF
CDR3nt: TGTGCCAGCAGGAGGGGCTCGTATAATTCACCCCTCCACTTT

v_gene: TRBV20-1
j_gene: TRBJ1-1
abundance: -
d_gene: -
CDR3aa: CSWGGVTEAFF
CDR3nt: TGCAGTTGGGGGGGCGTCACTGAAGCTTTCTTT

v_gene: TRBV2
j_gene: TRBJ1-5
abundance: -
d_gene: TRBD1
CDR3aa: CASRTVQGIRNQPQHF
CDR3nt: TGTGCCAGCAGGACGGTACAGGGGATCCGCAATCAGCCCCAGCATTTT

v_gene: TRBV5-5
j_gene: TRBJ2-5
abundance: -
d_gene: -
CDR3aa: CASSEGRQETQYF
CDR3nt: TGTGCCAGCAGCGAGGGGAGGCAAGAGACCCAGTACTTC

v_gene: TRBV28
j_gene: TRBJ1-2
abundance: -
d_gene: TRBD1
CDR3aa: CASSSRNRGSYGYTF
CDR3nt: TGTGCCAGCAGTTCCAGAAACAGGGGAAGCTATGGCTACACCTTC

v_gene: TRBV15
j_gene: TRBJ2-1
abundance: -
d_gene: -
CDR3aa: CATGRVRYNEQFF
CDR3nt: TGTGCCACCGGCAGGGTGCGGTACAATGAGCAGTTCTTC

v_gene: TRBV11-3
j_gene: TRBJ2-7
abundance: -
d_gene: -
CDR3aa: CASSLDAPDEQYF
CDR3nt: TGTGCCAGCAGCTTAGATGCCCCTGACGAGCAGTACTTC

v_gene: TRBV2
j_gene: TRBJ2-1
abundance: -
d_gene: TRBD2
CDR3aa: CASVGTSGVEQFF
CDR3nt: TGTGCCAGCGTCGGGACTAGCGGTGTCGAGCAGTTCTTC

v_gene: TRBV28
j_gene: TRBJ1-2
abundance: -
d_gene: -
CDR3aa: CASSDIAGYTF
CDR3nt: TGTGCCAGCAGCGACATAGCTGGCTACACCTTC

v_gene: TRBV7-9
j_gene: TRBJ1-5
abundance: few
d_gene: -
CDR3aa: CASSLGNQPQHF
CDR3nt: TGTGCCAGCAGCTTAGGGAATCAGCCCCAGCATTTT